The 20 T cell receptor beta chains listed next were all sequenced from one sample in a study of vaccination and CD4 T cells after COVID-19. Their antigen targets remain unknown. Sequencing of DNA taken from cultured CD4+ T cells relied on the Oncomine TCR Beta short-read assay. TCRdb re-called the PCR reads with MiXCR, one entry per CDR3 protein. The sample lists about 15,000 distinct CDR3 sequences; about 25% were seen once. The sample's treatment: approximately 9-day PBMC culture with coronavirus spike peptide pools or control peptides (ViraFEST assay). The sample taken for sequencing was cultured CD4+ T cells from blood. These TCRs come from a human donor with COVID-19.

In nucleotides, the CDR3 is TGCGCCAGCAGTGAGGGGGTCGGAGCCCAGTACTTC. Residues: CASSEGVGAQYF. The chain carries TRBV10-1 and TRBJ2-5, with D unclear. The length of the CDR3 is 12 residues. Per germline, CDR1 WNHNN and CDR2 SYGVQD (reference sequence). Trimming pared 2 bases from V and 9 bases from J, leaving 10 bases between.

The sample holds a few counts of this clonotype. The rearrangement joins TRBV2 to TRBJ1-1, with 7 nucleotides matching TRBD1. V was pared by 8 bases and J by 6 bases, with 15 bases of the junction left unmatched. The germline CDR1 and CDR2 sequences are SNHLY and FYNNEI. The CDR3 is 15 residues long. In DNA form, the CDR3 reads TGTGCCAGCCAGGACAGGAGGGTCGGGGACCCTGAAGCTTTCTTT. Protein: CASQDRRVGDPEAFF.

About this clonotype itself: A read error may produce the germline difference seen at one junction end. The chain has TRBV10-3 and TRBJ2-5; 8 bases match TRBD1. Germline CDR1 and CDR2: ENHRY and SYGVKD. There are 16 residues in the CDR3. CDR3 protein: CPISDGGTGYQETQYF. CDR3 nucleotides: TGTCCCATCAGTGATGGGGGGACAGGCTACCAAGAGACCCAGTACTTC.

This clonotype is medium-sized in the sample. The chain has TRBV7-8 and TRBJ2-3; D not certain. V lost 5 bases to trimming and J lost 1 base, with 10 bases between them. CDR3 length equals 14 residues. Germline V CDR1 and CDR2: SGHVS, FQNEAQ. CDR3 loop: CASSPPPGTDTQYF. The CDR3 nucleotides are TGTGCCAGCAGCCCTCCCCCAGGCACAGATACGCAGTATTTT.

This clonotype was counted a few times. CDR3 loop: CSAAGLAGDVTDTQYF. In DNA form, the CDR3 reads TGCAGTGCTGCCGGACTAGCGGGGGACGTTACAGATACGCAGTATTTT. The chain has TRBV20-1 and TRBJ2-3; TRBD2 agrees at 13 bases. Per germline, CDR1 DFQATT and CDR2 SNEGSKA (reference sequence). CDR3 length: 16 amino acids. Losses at the gene ends were 5 bases for V and 3 bases for J; bases not matched to a gene: 8.

The rearrangement joins TRBV5-6 to TRBJ1-6, with D hard to call. The V gene lost 2 bases and the J gene lost 7 bases, with 7 bases spanning the gap. This CDR3 region has 13 residues. Germline V lookup: CDR1 SGHDT, CDR2 YYEEEE. The CDR3, as DNA: TGTGCCAGCAGCTTAAGAGGAAATTCACCCCTCCACTTT. Its translation: CASSLRGNSPLHF.

The CDR3 is CASSFTGGREKLFF. The CDR3, as DNA: TGTGCCAGCAGTTTTACAGGGGGCCGAGAAAAACTGTTTTTT. The chain joins TRBV6-5 to TRBJ1-4; 9 positions match TRBD1. Trimming at V came to 4 bases and at J to 8 bases, leaving 5 bases not matched to a gene. This CDR3 is built from 14 residues. Per germline, CDR1 MNHEY and CDR2 SVGAGI.

The chain joins TRBV30 to TRBJ2-7; 9 bases line up with TRBD1. The germline CDR1 and CDR2 sequences are GTSNPN and SVGIG (reference sequence). This CDR3 comprises 13 residues. Trimming at V came to 8 bases and at J to 4 bases, leaving 9 bases not matched to a gene. The CDR3 coding sequence is TGTGCCGGCCGGACAGGGGTCAAGTACGAGCAGTACTTC. It codes for CAGRTGVKYEQYF.

This clonotype was counted a few times. The chain links TRBV4-3 to TRBJ2-7, with D tentatively TRBD2 (5 bases). Germline CDR1 is LGHNA and CDR2 is YSLEER. Trimming took 3 bases from V and 7 from J, leaving 13 bases between them. CDR3 length: 13 residues. CDR3 residues: CASSQSGSQEQYF. CDR3 DNA: TGCGCCAGCAGCCAGTCGGGGTCACAGGAGCAGTACTTC.

This clonotype was detected a few times. The chain carries TRBV6-1 and TRBJ1-5, with a possible D match to TRBD1 (5 bases). There are 14 residues in the CDR3. Germline lookup yields CDR1 MNHNS and CDR2 SASEGT. Deletions cut 4 bases from V and 6 bases from J, with 13 bases between. CDR3 in DNA: TGTGCCAGCAGTGGTACTGGGGCGGGTCAGCCCCAGCATTTT. It specifies CASSGTGAGQPQHF.

The sample holds a few counts of this clonotype. The V call is TRBV7-9, the J call TRBJ2-4; possibly TRBD1 for D (5 bases). Trimming shortened V by 3 bases and J by 9 bases, and 9 bases separated the two germline ends. Germline values: CDR1 SEHNR, CDR2 FQNEAQ (reference sequence). This CDR3 comprises 12 residues. CDR3 coding DNA: TGTGCCAGCAGCTTCAGGGTGGGCATTCAGTACTTC. Translated: CASSFRVGIQYF.

This clonotype was detected a few times. The rearrangement joins TRBV10-1 to TRBJ2-6; unclear D gene. This CDR3 region has 13 residues. In germline, CDR1 is WNHNN, CDR2 SYGVQD (reference sequence). Deletions cut 3 bases from V and 1 base from J, with 1 base between. The CDR3 loop reads CASSDSGANVLTF. Here the CDR3 DNA reads TGCGCCAGCAGTGATTCTGGGGCCAACGTCCTGACTTTC.

The rearrangement joins TRBV27 to TRBJ1-6; D call uncertain. CDR3 length: 16 residues. Looked up from germline, CDR1 is MNHEY and CDR2 is SMNVEV (reference sequence). V lost 4 bases and J lost 10, with 20 bases in between. In DNA form, the CDR3 reads TGTGCCAGCAGTTCCCCGGTACGAGGTTTGGGGTCACCCCTCCACTTT. Translation gives CASSSPVRGLGSPLHF.

This clonotype was detected only a few times. The chain links TRBV24-1 to TRBJ1-5, with D unresolved. The CDR3 has 15 amino acids. Deletions cut 4 bases from V and 1 base from J, with 10 bases between. CDR1 is KGHDR, CDR2 SFDVKD, per germline. The CDR3 nucleotides are TGTGCCACCAGTGACCCCGGACGGAGCAATCAGCCCCAGCATTTT. This sequence encodes CATSDPGRSNQPQHF.

The chain couples TRBV7-2 to TRBJ1-2, with D hard to call. V lost 3 bases, J lost 3 bases, and 17 bases lay in between. Germline V gives CDR1 SGHTA, CDR2 FQGNSA. The CDR3 extends over 16 amino acids. The CDR3 sequence is CASSLISRSTYYGYTF. The CDR3 DNA sequence: TGTGCCAGCAGCTTGATATCGCGGAGTACCTACTATGGCTACACCTTC.

V usage is TRBV29-1 and J usage is TRBJ2-3, with D possibly TRBD2 on 6 matching bases. Trimming pared 6 bases from V and 5 bases from J, leaving 15 bases between. Germline CDR1 reads SQVTM; CDR2 reads ANQGSEA. The CDR3 contains 13 residues. CDR3 amino acids: CSVRDGRIDTQYF. CDR3 DNA: TGCAGCGTCCGTGACGGGAGAATAGATACGCAGTATTTT.

The chain combines TRBV6-1 with TRBJ2-7; unclear D gene. V was shortened by 3 bases and J by 2 bases, with 8 bases between the two germline ends. Per the germline V gene, CDR1 is MNHNS and CDR2 is SASEGT. This CDR3 contains 13 residues. CDR3 sequence reads: CASSDRTAYEQYF. Here the CDR3 DNA reads TGTGCCAGCAGTGACAGGACGGCCTACGAGCAGTACTTC.

This clonotype was picked up a small number of times. The chain combines TRBV4-1 with TRBJ1-5; TRBD1 might be the D (6 bases). V lost 4 bases, J lost 3 bases, and 10 bases lay in between. The CDR3 runs 14 residues. The germline CDR1 and CDR2 sequences are MGHRA and YSYEKL. CDR3 region: CASSPWTDNQPQHF. The CDR3 nucleotides are TGCGCCAGCAGCCCATGGACAGACAATCAGCCCCAGCATTTT.

The CDR3 nucleotides are TGTGCCAGCTCACCAACTGGGACTATTGAGACCCAGTACTTC. Its protein is CASSPTGTIETQYF. The chain recombines TRBV18 with TRBJ2-5; 7 bases match TRBD2. CDR1 and CDR2 from the germline V gene are KGHSH and LQKENI. The V segment lost 2 bases and the J segment 5 bases; nucleotides outside the gene matches: 5. The CDR3 has 14 residues.

CDR3 region: CSAKDPGGGHGGYTF. CDR3 DNA sequence: TGCAGTGCTAAGGATCCTGGGGGTGGGCATGGAGGCTACACCTTC. J is TRBJ1-2 and V is TRBV20-1; D is perhaps TRBD1 (5 bases). The CDR3 has 15 amino acids. The V gene's germline CDR1 is DFQATT and CDR2 SNEGSKA (reference sequence). With 4 bases removed from V and 8 bases from J, the gap between germline ends came to 23 bases.